Presented here are 15 T cell receptor beta chains from one specimen sequenced in a study of OX40 agonist ivuxolimab in advanced cancers. TCRdb's table, derived via immunoSEQ multiplex PCR, lists solely in-frame clones and lacks some. The sample records about 98,000 clones, 87% being singletons. Sequenced here: CD4+ or CD8+ T cells sorted from blood, sampled in a trial of the OX40 agonist ivuxolimab. The receptor set was obtained from an adult with an advanced solid tumor such as melanoma, head and neck, liver or kidney cancer.

This clone was picked up one time. The chain employs TRBV11-2 and TRBJ1-4, with D possibly TRBD1 on 5 matching bases. Per the germline V gene, CDR1 is SGHAT and CDR2 is FQNNGV. CDR3 size: 14 residues. The V end was cut by 5 bases, the J end by 8 bases, with 15 bases between. The CDR3 nucleotides are TGTGCCAGCAGCGGGACCGAGGGGAGCGAAAAACTGTTTTTT. The encoded protein is CASSGTEGSEKLFF.

The chain employs TRBV29-1 and TRBJ1-2; no definite D call. Germline V CDR1 and CDR2: SQVTM, ANQGSEA. The CDR3 runs 8 residues. With 6 bases removed from V and 14 bases from J, the gap between germline ends came to 10 bases. The CDR3 loop reads CSVGDRTF. CDR3 DNA sequence: TGCAGCGTGGGAGATAGGACCTTC. Supplemented by reference TRBV29-1 and TRBJ1-2, the full variable domain reads SAVISQKPSRDICQRGTSLTIQCQVDSQVTMMFWYRQQPGQSLTLIATANQGSEATYESGFVIDKFPISRPNLTFSTLTVSNMSPEDSSIYLCSVGDRTFGSGTRLTVV.

This chain connects TRBV9 to TRBJ1-1, with 9 bases aligning to TRBD1. The CDR3 is made up of 14 amino acids. Germline loops: CDR1 SGDLS, CDR2 YYNGEE. V dropped 4 bases and J dropped 4; count of bases not matched to a gene: 5. For the CDR3, the DNA is TGTGCCAGCAGCTTGACAGGGGGAGGCACTGAAGCTTTCTTT. It yields the protein CASSLTGGGTEAFF.

The chain combines TRBV5-8 with TRBJ2-3; a possible D gene is TRBD2 (7 bases). Trimming removed 4 bases at V and 0 bases at J, with 15 bases between. Germline lookup yields CDR1 SGHTS and CDR2 YDEGEE. The CDR3 runs to 16 residues. The CDR3 DNA is TGTGCCAGCAGCCCCTGGGGGGGCACTAGCACAGATACGCAGTATTTT. Translated: CASSPWGGTSTDTQYF.

The J gene is TRBJ1-5, the V gene TRBV7-2, with a possible D match to TRBD1 (6 bases). The V end lost 3 bases, the J end lost 5 bases, and 11 bases lay between the germline ends. Germline V gene data show CDR1 as SGHTA and CDR2 as FQGNSA. CDR3 length: 14 residues. CDR3 DNA sequence: TGTGCCAGCAGCTTCAGACAGGCCCATCAGCCCCAGCATTTT. Its translation is CASSFRQAHQPQHF.

On this clone itself: Within the sample, other DNA sequences also encode this same CDR3. The V and J genes are TRBV6-5 and TRBJ1-1; 7 nucleotides line up with TRBD1. The germline CDR1 and CDR2 sequences are MNHEY and SVGAGI. The CDR3 is made up of 14 amino acids. V was clipped by 3 bases and J by 5 bases; unmatched bases: 6. The CDR3 DNA reads as TGTGCCAGCAGTTATCAGGGGGACGGGACTGAAGCTTTCTTT. Its protein is CASSYQGDGTEAFF.

V and J are TRBV18 and TRBJ1-2, with TRBD1 identical over 7 bases. The V segment lost 0 bases and the J segment 7 bases; nucleotides outside the gene matches: 2. Germline loops: CDR1 KGHSH, CDR2 LQKENI. The CDR3 length is 13 residues. The CDR3, as DNA: TGTGCCAGCTCACCACCGACAGGGCTTGGCTACACCTTC. The encoded protein is CASSPPTGLGYTF.

The V and J genes are TRBV18 and TRBJ2-3, with 9 nucleotides matching TRBD1. The CDR3 is 16 residues long. V was clipped by 3 bases and J by 9 bases; unmatched bases: 13. Germline CDR1 KGHSH, CDR2 LQKENI. The CDR3 here is CASSPRGDRVLDTQYF. CDR3 bases: TGTGCCAGCTCACCCCGAGGGGACAGGGTATTGGACACGCAGTATTTT.

The gene calls are TRBV7-2 and TRBJ2-7, with TRBD1 matching 7 bases. Germline-derived CDR1 and CDR2 are SGHTA and FQGNSA. The V gene end was trimmed by 8 bases and the J gene end by 6 bases; junction bases not matched to a gene: 4. This CDR3 contains 11 residues. The CDR3 spells CASGNRGEQYF. CDR3 sequence (DNA): TGTGCCAGCGGAAACAGGGGCGAGCAGTACTTC.

This chain links TRBV28 with TRBJ2-3, with D maybe TRBD2 (5 bases). Germline loops: CDR1 MDHEN, CDR2 SYDVKM. The CDR3 spans 13 residues. Between the trimmed V and J ends, which lost 5 bases and 2 bases, there was a span of 8 bases. CDR3 coding DNA: TGTGCCAGCAGTGCGGGTTCCACAGATACGCAGTATTTT. This gives the protein CASSAGSTDTQYF. Together with reference TRBV28 and TRBJ2-3, the CDR3 gives the full variable domain: DVKVTQSSRYLVKRTGEKVFLECVQDMDHENMFWYRQDPGLGLRLIYFSYDVKMKEKGDIPEGYSVSREKKERFSLILESASTNQTSMYLCASSAGSTDTQYFGPGTRLTVL.

The genes are TRBV6-5 and TRBJ2-1, with a weak D call TRBD2 (7 bases). Per the germline V gene, CDR1 is MNHEY and CDR2 is SVGAGI. V was trimmed by 4 bases and J by 9 bases, leaving 22 bases between them. There are 16 residues in the CDR3. The CDR3 bases are TGTGCCAGCAGTTCCCGACTAGTGGGGGGGCCAGGTGAGCAGTTCTTC. The encoded protein is CASSSRLVGGPGEQFF.

The chain couples TRBV5-1 to TRBJ2-7; 7 bases align to TRBD1. Germline V CDR1 and CDR2: SGHRS, YFSETQ. The V and J ends lost 2 bases and 4 bases, in that order; junction bases with no gene match: 6. This CDR3 has 14 amino acids. The CDR3: CASSLGGSSYEQYF. CDR3 coding DNA: TGCGCCAGCAGCTTAGGGGGCAGCAGTTACGAGCAGTACTTC. The whole variable domain, filled in from reference TRBV5-1 and TRBJ2-7, reads KAGVTQTPRYLIKTRGQQVTLSCSPISGHRSVSWYQQTPGQGLQFLFEYFSETQRNKGNFPGRFSGRQFSNSRSEMNVSTLELGDSALYLCASSLGGSSYEQYFGPGTRLTVT.

The CDR3 loop is CASSASNQPQHF. CDR3 nucleotides: TGTGCCAGCAGCGCTAGCAATCAGCCCCAGCATTTT. The chain has TRBV7-2 and TRBJ1-5, with unresolved D. From germline, CDR1 is SGHTA and CDR2 FQGNSA. V lost 5 bases to trimming and J lost 0 bases, with 2 bases between them. The CDR3 runs to 12 residues.

This clone turned up a few times. The chain has TRBV11-3 and TRBJ1-3; 7 bases are shared with TRBD1. This CDR3 is built from 15 residues. Per germline, CDR1 SGHNT and CDR2 YENEEA. The V gene end was trimmed by 5 bases and the J gene end by 0 bases; junction bases not matched to a gene: 4. The CDR3 region has the DNA TGTGCCAGCAGCCCAGGGGGATTCTCTGGAAACACCATATATTTT. It yields the protein CASSPGGFSGNTIYF.

The sample holds one count of this clone. This chain links TRBV7-2 with TRBJ2-1; the D call may be TRBD1 or TRBD2 (6 bases each). Trimming stripped 5 bases from V and 8 bases from J, with 22 bases between. Germline V CDR1 and CDR2: SGHTA, FQGNSA. This CDR3 is built from 16 residues. This CDR3 is CASSARGAPGADEQFF. CDR3 DNA: TGTGCCAGCAGCGCACGAGGGGCACCGGGGGCGGATGAGCAGTTCTTC.